The 21 T cell receptor beta chains below come from one sample, sequenced in a study of blood T cell repertoires in COVID-19 (dated by TCRdb to the early 2020s). The library was built by means of the immunoSEQ multiplex PCR assay. Entries here come from immuneACCESS through TCRdb and include only in-frame sequences with V and J called. Some clones fail to appear in such tables; in the studies checked, an unresolved V gene covers under half of the shortfall, and the cause of the remainder is unknown. The sample data list roughly 100,000 clones, and 82% of these were observed just once. About 5% of the sample goes to the ten largest clones. Specimen: peripheral blood. All receptors derive from a man aged 60-69 years with acute or convalescent COVID-19.

The chain couples TRBV4-2 to TRBJ2-4, with TRBD1 matching over 7 bases. The germline V gene has CDR1 LGHNA and CDR2 YNFKEQ. There are 14 residues in the CDR3. Trimming cost V 5 bases and J 1 base; bases outside gene matches: 2. The CDR3 DNA reads TGTGCCAGCAGCGAGGGGGCCGCCAAAAACATTCAGTACTTC. It specifies CASSEGAAKNIQYF.

V gene TRBV5-5 combines with J gene TRBJ2-1; the D gene is possibly TRBD2 (5 bases). In germline, CDR1 is SGHKS, CDR2 YYEKEE (reference sequence). The CDR3 loop spans 17 amino acids. V lost 0 bases, J lost 3 bases, and 16 bases lay in between. The CDR3: CASSLEGAVPIYNEQFF. The CDR3 region has the DNA TGTGCCAGCAGCTTGGAGGGAGCGGTCCCGATCTACAATGAGCAGTTCTTC.

The genes are TRBV19 and TRBJ2-2, with 9 bases lining up with TRBD1. The CDR3 extends over 16 amino acids. Trimming removed 7 bases from V and 7 bases from J; junction bases left unmatched: 13. Per germline, CDR1 LNHDA and CDR2 SQIVND (reference sequence). The CDR3 bases are TGTGCCAGTATTGCAAACCGGGACAGGGTTGTCGGGGAGCTGTTTTTT. This translates into CASIANRDRVVGELFF. Complete variable domain (other parts from reference TRBV19 and TRBJ2-2): DGGITQSPKYLFRKEGQNVTLSCEQNLNHDAMYWYRQDPGQGLRLIYYSQIVNDFQKGDIAEGYSVSREKKESFPLTVTSAQKNPTAFYLCASIANRDRVVGELFFGEGSRLTVL.

This chain uses TRBV14 with TRBJ1-4, with D perhaps TRBD1 (6 bases). Trimming pared 1 base from V and 5 bases from J, leaving 8 bases between. CDR3 length equals 14 residues. Germline-derived CDR1 and CDR2 are SGHDN and FVKESK. The CDR3 region has the DNA TGTGCCAGCAGCCAAGGGGACAAGAATGAAAAACTGTTTTTT. This sequence encodes CASSQGDKNEKLFF.

CDR3 in DNA: TGCGCCAGCAGCTCCGGACAGGGGTATGCCTCTAGCACAGATACGCAGTATTTT. This translates into CASSSGQGYASSTDTQYF. The chain combines TRBV5-1 with TRBJ2-3; 9 nucleotides align to TRBD1. In germline, CDR1 is SGHRS, CDR2 YFSETQ. J lost 0 bases, V lost 3 bases, and 11 bases had no gene match. The CDR3 runs to 18 residues.

The CDR3 DNA is TGTGCCAGCAGCCCCCGGACTAGCGGGGTCTACAATGAGCAGTTCTTC. Translation gives CASSPRTSGVYNEQFF. V and J are TRBV3-1 (or the pseudogene TRBV3-2) and TRBJ2-1, with 12 positions matching TRBD2. The germline gives CDR1 LGHDT, CDR2 YNNKEL (reference sequence). The CDR3 extends over 16 amino acids. Trimming removed 4 bases from V and 3 bases from J; junction bases left unmatched: 4.

The chain is built from TRBV27 and TRBJ2-5, with D possibly TRBD2 on 6 matching bases. Trimming stripped 1 base from V and 5 bases from J, with 17 bases between. This CDR3 contains 16 residues. Germline CDR1 and CDR2: MNHEY and SMNVEV (reference sequence). Here the CDR3 reads CASSLWPSGGGETQYF. CDR3 in DNA: TGTGCCAGCAGTTTATGGCCCTCCGGGGGTGGGGAGACCCAGTACTTC.

The chain combines TRBV6-5 with TRBJ1-6; unclear D gene. This CDR3 comprises 13 residues. Trimming left V 8 bases short and J 7 bases short, with 12 bases between. Per germline, CDR1 MNHEY and CDR2 SVGAGI. As DNA, the CDR3 is TGTGCCAGCGGAGGACGACCGAATTCACCCCTCCACTTT. Encoded protein: CASGGRPNSPLHF.

The J gene is TRBJ1-2, the V gene TRBV12-5, with D maybe TRBD1 (5 bases). The CDR3 consists of 13 residues. Trimming took off 3 bases at V and 4 bases at J, with 9 bases between the two ends. Per the germline V gene, CDR1 is LGHNT and CDR2 is FRNRAP. The CDR3 DNA follows: TGTGCTAGTGGTTTTCGGGGGTCCTATGGCTACACCTTC. Its translation: CASGFRGSYGYTF.

This rearrangement joins TRBV6-2 or TRBV6-3 to TRBJ1-5; D unclear. Per germline, CDR1 MNHEY and CDR2 SVGEGT. CDR3 size: 15 residues. V was clipped by 0 bases and J by 1 base, with 7 bases between them. CDR3 region: CASSYSLDSNQPQHF. In nucleotides, the CDR3 is TGTGCCAGCAGTTACTCCCTAGACAGCAATCAGCCCCAGCATTTT.

The CDR3 nucleotides read TGTGCCAGCTCACCAAATCAAGACAGCTCTGGAAACACCATATATTTT. Amino acids: CASSPNQDSSGNTIYF. The chain uses TRBV18 and TRBJ1-3, with D perhaps TRBD1 (5 bases). CDR1 and CDR2 (germline): KGHSH, LQKENI. V shed 2 bases and J shed 0 bases, with 11 bases lying between them. This CDR3 has 16 amino acids. Supplemented by reference TRBV18 and TRBJ1-3, the full variable domain reads NAGVMQNPRHLVRRRGQEARLRCSPMKGHSHVYWYRQLPEEGLKFMVYLQKENIIDESGMPKERFSAEFPKEGPSILRIQQVVRGDSAAYFCASSPNQDSSGNTIYFGEGSWLTVV.

The chain has TRBV12-5 and TRBJ2-1; 7 bases match TRBD2. The germline V gene has CDR1 LGHNT and CDR2 FRNRAP. Germline trimming cut 6 bases from V and 6 bases from J; bases unmatched to any gene: 11. The CDR3 loop spans 15 amino acids. CDR3 DNA: TGTGCTAGTGGCCCCGGACTAGTTGAGGCCAATGAGCAGTTCTTC. Protein sequence: CASGPGLVEANEQFF.

V gene TRBV23-1 combines with J gene TRBJ2-7; 9 bases are shared with TRBD2. TRBV23-1 is placed among ORFs of uncertain function. V shed 1 base, J shed 4 bases, and the junction held 14 bases outside the gene matches. This CDR3 region has 18 residues. The CDR3 sequence: CASSQFPTVASGIYEQYF. The CDR3 coding sequence is TGCGCCAGCAGTCAATTCCCCACAGTCGCTAGCGGGATTTACGAGCAGTACTTC.

The CDR3 DNA reads as TGCGCCAGCAGCTTGGCAGGAGGGGAATCGAGTGGCTACACCTTC. It specifies CASSLAGGESSGYTF. The V and J genes are TRBV5-1 and TRBJ1-2, with a weak D call TRBD1 (5 bases). Germline V gene lookup returns CDR1 SGHRS and CDR2 YFSETQ. The CDR3 is 15 residues long. Between the trimmed V and J ends, which lost 0 bases and 7 bases, there was a span of 16 bases.

The chain joins TRBV19 to TRBJ2-1; 11 bases agree with TRBD2. This CDR3 is built from 18 residues. The junction had 14 bases not matched to a gene; V was cut back by 2 bases and J by 8 bases. Germline-derived CDR1 and CDR2 are LNHDA and SQIVND (reference sequence). The CDR3: CASSIRSVTSGERDEQFF. For the CDR3, the DNA is TGTGCCAGTAGTATACGCTCGGTGACTAGCGGGGAAAGGGATGAGCAGTTCTTC.

V is TRBV5-5 and J is TRBJ1-2; TRBD1 matches at 12 bases. CDR1 SGHKS and CDR2 YYEKEE come from the germline V gene (reference sequence). CDR3 length equals 16 residues. The ends lost 2 bases at V and 4 bases at J; junction bases unmatched: 6. DNA of the CDR3: TGTGCCAGCAGCTTTGGGACAGGGGGCAACCGCTATGGCTACACCTTC. Encoded protein: CASSFGTGGNRYGYTF.

V and J are TRBV6-6 and TRBJ1-5, with D perhaps TRBD1 (6 bases). From germline, CDR1 is MNHNY and CDR2 SVGAGI (reference sequence). V dropped 2 bases and J dropped 4 bases, with 9 bases sitting between them. The CDR3 runs to 14 residues. CDR3 loop: CASSYGGANQPQHF. CDR3 in DNA: TGTGCCAGCAGTTACGGGGGGGCTAATCAGCCCCAGCATTTT.

This chain uses TRBV15 with TRBJ2-5; a weak D match, TRBD1 (6 bases). Germline loops: CDR1 LNHNV, CDR2 YYDKDF (reference sequence). V was cut by 8 bases and J by 3 bases, with 13 bases left in between. There are 13 residues in the CDR3. The CDR3 loop is CATGIGQKETQYF. The CDR3 coding sequence is TGTGCCACCGGGATAGGACAGAAAGAGACCCAGTACTTC.

The sample holds a few counts of this clone. The chain couples TRBV5-6 to TRBJ1-3; D gene uncertain. The V gene lost 3 bases and the J gene lost 2 bases, with 12 bases spanning the gap. Germline CDR1 and CDR2: SGHDT and YYEEEE. This CDR3 spans 15 amino acids. The CDR3 loop is CASSYSPLTGNTIYF. DNA for the CDR3: TGTGCCAGCAGCTACTCTCCGTTGACTGGAAACACCATATATTTT. Variable domain in full (rest from reference TRBV5-6 and TRBJ1-3): DAGVTQSPTHLIKTRGQQVTLRCSPKSGHDTVSWYQQALGQGPQFIFQYYEEEERQRGNFPDRFSGHQFPNYSSELNVNALLLGDSALYLCASSYSPLTGNTIYFGEGSWLTVV.

The J gene is TRBJ2-3, the V gene TRBV5-1; 9 positions match TRBD2. This CDR3 region has 15 residues. After removal of 2 bases from V and 6 bases from J, the junction contained 7 bases not matched to a gene. The V gene's germline CDR1 is SGHRS and CDR2 YFSETQ. The CDR3 DNA reads TGCGCCAGCAGCTTAAAGCGGGAGGTGGCCGATACGCAGTATTTT. As protein: CASSLKREVADTQYF.

The chain links TRBV18 to TRBJ2-5; 9 nucleotides align to TRBD1. The ends lost 1 base at V and 4 bases at J; junction bases unmatched: 4. In germline, CDR1 is KGHSH, CDR2 LQKENI. The CDR3 is made up of 15 amino acids. The CDR3 spells CASSPQTGGVETQYF. In nucleotides, the CDR3 is TGTGCCAGCTCACCACAGACAGGGGGTGTAGAGACCCAGTACTTC.